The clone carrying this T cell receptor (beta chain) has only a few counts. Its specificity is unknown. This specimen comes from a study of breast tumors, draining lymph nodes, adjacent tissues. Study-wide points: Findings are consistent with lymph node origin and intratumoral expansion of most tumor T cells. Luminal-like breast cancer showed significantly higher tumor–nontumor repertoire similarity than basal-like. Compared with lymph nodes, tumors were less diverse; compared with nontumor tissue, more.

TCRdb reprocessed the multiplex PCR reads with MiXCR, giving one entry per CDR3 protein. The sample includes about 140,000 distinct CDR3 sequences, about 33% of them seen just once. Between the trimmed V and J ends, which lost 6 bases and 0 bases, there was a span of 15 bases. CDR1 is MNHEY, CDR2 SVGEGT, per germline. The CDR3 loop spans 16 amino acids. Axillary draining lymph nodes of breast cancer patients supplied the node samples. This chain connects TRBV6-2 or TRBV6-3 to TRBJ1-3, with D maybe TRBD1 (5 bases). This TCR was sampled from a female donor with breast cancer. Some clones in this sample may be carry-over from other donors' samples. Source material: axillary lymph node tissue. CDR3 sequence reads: CASRPHHRSSGNTIYF. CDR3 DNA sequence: TGTGCCAGCAGACCACACCACAGGAGCTCTGGAAACACCATATATTTT.